The T cell receptor (beta chain) under discussion was sequenced for a study of T cell repertoires in cytomegalovirus infection. About the study: It was the public TCR beta signatures that indicated both CMV infection and matching HLA type. General observations from the study: Cumulative public TCR beta family frequency identified carriers of CMV plus the relevant HLA. CMV-specific TCR beta clonotypes restricted by HLA-C dominated the ex vivo response.

CDR3 length equals 15 residues. Germline V gene sequence: CDR1 SGHTA, CDR2 FQGNSA. Deletions cut 4 bases from V and 7 bases from J, with 17 bases between. TCRdb called the reads again in MiXCR, with one record for every CDR3 protein. This sample has around 770,000 distinct CDR3 sequences, with around 29% found just once. The sample holds many counts of this clonotype. Its antigen remains unknown. The input for sequencing was cultured CD8+ T cells from PBMCs, taken from culture after CMV antigen stimulation. This sequence joins TRBV7-2 and TRBJ2-1; TRBD1 is a possible D gene (6 bases). This clonotype was obtained from a human donor in good health (CMV status not recorded). Some clones in this sample may be carry-over from other donors' samples. CDR3 residues: CASSYTFQGINEQFF. The CDR3, as DNA: TGTGCCAGCAGCTACACCTTCCAGGGGATAAATGAGCAGTTCTTC.